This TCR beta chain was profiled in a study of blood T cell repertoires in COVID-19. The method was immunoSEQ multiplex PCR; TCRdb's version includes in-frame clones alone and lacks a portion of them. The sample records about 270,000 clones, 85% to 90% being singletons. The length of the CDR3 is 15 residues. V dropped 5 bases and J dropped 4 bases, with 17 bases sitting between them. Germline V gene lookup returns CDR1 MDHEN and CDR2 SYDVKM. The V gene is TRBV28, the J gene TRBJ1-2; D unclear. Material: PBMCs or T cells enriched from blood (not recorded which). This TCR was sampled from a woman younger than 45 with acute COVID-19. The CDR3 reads CASSLLDTALYGYTF. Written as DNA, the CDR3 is TGTGCCAGCAGTCTACTAGATACAGCTCTCTATGGCTACACCTTC.